This entry is about one T cell receptor beta chain. The antigen is not known. Assay used: immunoSEQ multiplex PCR; TCRdb lists only in-frame clones, some missing. The sample yields tens of thousands of clones, over 75% seen once. Patients with autoimmune history or systemic immunosuppression were excluded. Blood specimens came from baseline, cycle 4 day 1, and cycle 7 day 1. The entry originates in a study of OX40 agonist ivuxolimab in advanced cancers. Notes on the study in general: In general, CD8+ T cells held more expanded clones than CD4+ did, on average. Specificity for antigen went undetermined in the expanded peripheral T cells.

Germline V lookup: CDR1 MGHDK, CDR2 SYGVNS. The length of the CDR3 is 10 residues. Trimming cost V 8 bases and J 2 bases, with 3 bases left between them. The clonotype was recovered from an adult with an advanced solid tumor such as melanoma, head and neck, liver or kidney cancer. The source was CD4+ or CD8+ T cells sorted from blood, collected in a trial of the OX40 agonist ivuxolimab. This chain joins TRBV25-1 and TRBJ2-5, with D hard to call. The CDR3 sequence: CASLQETQYF. The DNA for the CDR3 is TGTGCCAGCCTTCAAGAGACCCAGTACTTC.